These 26 T cell receptor beta chains share one sample of origin, sequenced in a study of CD8 T cells in Susac syndrome. RNA in amounts of roughly 0.5 to 1 ug was reverse transcribed with random hexamers. TCRdb independently ran MiXCR on the immunoSEQ multiplex PCR reads; one entry per CDR3 protein. Of about 120,000 distinct CDR3 sequences listed, roughly 94% are singletons. Sequencing was done on a sample of CD4+ T cells from PBMCs. These receptors were collected from a human donor with multiple sclerosis.

The chain carries TRBV30 and TRBJ2-2; the D is unclear. The germline V gene encodes CDR1 GTSNPN and CDR2 SVGIG (reference sequence). Trimming removed 2 bases at V and 6 bases at J, with 7 bases between. The CDR3 runs to 12 residues. The CDR3 DNA sequence: TGTGCCTGGAGTTATGCCTCCGGGGAGCTGTTTTTT. Protein sequence: CAWSYASGELFF.

This chain links TRBV29-1 with TRBJ1-2; a weak D match, TRBD1 (5 bases). Germline CDR1 SQVTM, CDR2 ANQGSEA. V was trimmed by 6 bases and J by 1 base, leaving 9 bases between them. The CDR3 contains 12 residues. In DNA form, the CDR3 reads TGCAGCGTCGACAGCAGTAACTATGGCTACACCTTC. Protein: CSVDSSNYGYTF.

The J gene is TRBJ1-2, the V gene TRBV10-3; 8 nucleotides line up with TRBD1. CDR1 is ENHRY and CDR2 is SYGVKD in the germline V gene. The CDR3 contains 14 residues. After removal of 11 bases from V and 3 bases from J, the junction contained 11 bases not matched to a gene. Here the CDR3 DNA reads TGTGCCGTAGCTAGGACAGGGTTGGACTATGGCTACACCTTC. Translating it yields CAVARTGLDYGYTF.

This clonotype was counted between two and nine times. The chain is built from TRBV29-1 and TRBJ2-7, with D possibly being TRBD1 (6 bases). The CDR3 loop spans 12 amino acids. From germline, CDR1 is SQVTM and CDR2 ANQGSEA. V lost 5 bases, J lost 1 base, and 9 bases lay in between. In DNA, the CDR3 is TGCAGCGTTTCCAGGGGTTCCTACGAGCAGTACTTC. Protein product: CSVSRGSYEQYF.

V is TRBV6-5 and J is TRBJ1-4; 9 bases are shared with TRBD1. CDR1 is MNHEY and CDR2 is SVGAGI in the germline V gene. V dropped 5 bases and J dropped 8; count of bases not matched to a gene: 6. This CDR3 is built from 14 residues. CDR3 in DNA: TGTGCCAGCAGTCCACAGGGGGCAGAAGAAAAACTGTTTTTT. Its translation: CASSPQGAEEKLFF.

This clonotype was seen a single time. This chain's CDR3 is CSARSTGGHGYTF. CDR3 coding DNA: TGCAGTGCTAGATCCACAGGGGGCCATGGCTACACCTTC. The rearrangement uses TRBV20-1 and TRBJ1-2; 9 nucleotides match TRBD1. Per the germline V gene, CDR1 is DFQATT and CDR2 is SNEGSKA (reference sequence). After removal of 2 bases from V and 6 bases from J, the junction contained 4 bases not matched to a gene. The CDR3 sequence is 13 residues long.

J is TRBJ1-2 and V is TRBV20-1; D might be TRBD1 (5 bases). Deletions cut 0 bases from V and 4 bases from J, with 18 bases between. The CDR3 runs 16 residues. Germline loops: CDR1 DFQATT, CDR2 SNEGSKA (reference sequence). CDR3 sequence reads: CSARDRGRGDAYGYTF. The CDR3 DNA sequence: TGCAGTGCTAGAGATAGGGGTCGGGGGGACGCCTATGGCTACACCTTC.

The chain is built from TRBV3-1 and TRBJ2-7; the match to TRBD1 covers 11 bases. V was pared by 1 base and J by 4 bases, with 6 bases of the junction left unmatched. CDR3 length: 16 residues. Per germline, CDR1 LGHDT and CDR2 YNNKEL (reference sequence). CDR3 sequence reads: CASSQGPDRGQYEQYF. As DNA, the CDR3 is TGTGCCAGCAGCCAAGGCCCGGACAGGGGGCAGTACGAGCAGTACTTC.

The chain is built from TRBV19 and TRBJ2-1; TRBD2 agrees at 8 bases. This CDR3 has 13 residues. V shed 4 bases and J 7 bases; nucleotides not matched to a gene: 3. In germline, CDR1 is LNHDA, CDR2 SQIVND (reference sequence). CDR3 DNA sequence: TGTGCCAGTAGTACGCGGGAGGATAATGAGCAGTTCTTC. Translation gives CASSTREDNEQFF. The complete variable domain, with remaining parts taken from reference TRBV19 and TRBJ2-1, reads DGGITQSPKYLFRKEGQNVTLSCEQNLNHDAMYWYRQDPGQGLRLIYYSQIVNDFQKGDIAEGYSVSREKKESFPLTVTSAQKNPTAFYLCASSTREDNEQFFGPGTRLTVL.

This rearrangement joins TRBV19 to TRBJ1-2; 7 positions agree with TRBD1. The CDR3 is 13 residues long. Germline trimming cut 7 bases from V and 2 bases from J; bases unmatched to any gene: 4. CDR1 and CDR2 (germline): LNHDA, SQIVND (reference sequence). The chain's CDR3 is CASTGQVNYGYTF. CDR3 in DNA: TGTGCCAGTACAGGACAGGTCAACTATGGCTACACCTTC.

The chain employs TRBV6-2 or TRBV6-3 and TRBJ2-7, with D hard to call. CDR3 size: 12 residues. Germline CDR1 reads MNHEY; CDR2 reads SVGEGT. V shed 4 bases and J shed 0 bases, with 4 bases lying between them. The CDR3 DNA follows: TGTGCCAGCAGTTCTTACTCCTACGAGCAGTACTTC. As protein: CASSSYSYEQYF.

The chain uses TRBV5-1 and TRBJ2-4; D is ambiguous. The CDR3 runs to 12 residues. Deletions cut 4 bases from V and 7 bases from J, with 9 bases between. Germline assignment: CDR1 SGHRS and CDR2 YFSETQ. The CDR3 bases are TGCGCCAGCAGCCCCGGTTTTAACATTCAGTACTTC. This codes for CASSPGFNIQYF.

The chain combines TRBV28 with TRBJ1-2, with D perhaps matching TRBD1 (5 bases). Germline V gene data show CDR1 as MDHEN and CDR2 as SYDVKM. The V gene lost 7 bases and the J gene lost 2 bases, with 5 bases spanning the gap. This CDR3 has 11 amino acids. CDR3 amino acids: CASTGNYGYTF. CDR3 in DNA: TGTGCCAGCACAGGGAACTATGGCTACACCTTC.

The chain is built from TRBV20-1 and TRBJ2-7; 7 positions agree with TRBD1. Per the germline V gene, CDR1 is DFQATT and CDR2 is SNEGSKA (reference sequence). V was clipped by 4 bases and J by 1 base; unmatched bases: 4. The CDR3 covers 13 residues. CDR3 DNA: TGCAGTGCTACCGGGACAGCTTCCTACGAGCAGTACTTC. Its protein is CSATGTASYEQYF.

The V and J genes are TRBV20-1 and TRBJ2-3; 11 nucleotides match TRBD2. V was pared by 4 bases and J by 6 bases, with 9 bases of the junction left unmatched. Germline values: CDR1 DFQATT, CDR2 SNEGSKA (reference sequence). CDR3 length: 15 residues. CDR3 amino acids: CSATTSGGMGDTQYF. CDR3 sequence (DNA): TGCAGTGCTACTACTAGCGGGGGAATGGGGGATACGCAGTATTTT.

This clonotype was seen a single time. The rearrangement uses TRBV7-9 and TRBJ1-3; TRBD1 might be the D (5 bases). The CDR3 length is 14 residues. Germline-derived CDR1 and CDR2 are SEHNR and FQNEAQ (reference sequence). With 0 bases removed from V and 4 bases from J, the gap between germline ends came to 7 bases. In nucleotides, the CDR3 is TGTGCCAGCAGCTTAGCAGGGGCAGGAAACACCATATATTTT. Amino acid sequence: CASSLAGAGNTIYF.

This chain uses TRBV29-1 with TRBJ2-3, with TRBD1 identical over 9 bases. The V segment lost 4 bases and the J segment 6 bases; nucleotides outside the gene matches: 8. Looked up from germline, CDR1 is SQVTM and CDR2 is ANQGSEA. CDR3 length equals 14 residues. The CDR3 loop is CSVAGTGSSDTQYF. The CDR3 coding sequence is TGCAGCGTTGCGGGGACAGGGAGTTCGGATACGCAGTATTTT.

The gene calls are TRBV7-8 and TRBJ2-5; 9 bases fit TRBD1. CDR3 size: 15 residues. After removal of 5 bases from V and 5 bases from J, the junction contained 9 bases not matched to a gene. Germline V lookup: CDR1 SGHVS, CDR2 FQNEAQ. The CDR3 loop reads CASSPWTGEGETQYF. The CDR3 nucleotides read TGTGCCAGCAGCCCGTGGACAGGGGAAGGGGAGACCCAGTACTTC.

This chain connects TRBV29-1 to TRBJ2-2; possible D gene TRBD2, 5 bases. Trimming removed 4 bases from V and 0 bases from J, with 12 bases in between. CDR3 size: 15 residues. Germline CDR1 SQVTM, CDR2 ANQGSEA. CDR3 in amino acids: CSVGSPGSNTGELFF. CDR3 DNA sequence: TGCAGCGTTGGTTCTCCGGGATCGAACACCGGGGAGCTGTTTTTT.

The chain's CDR3 is CSASTPNRDGYTF. Here the CDR3 DNA reads TGCAGTGCCAGCACCCCGAACAGGGATGGCTACACCTTC. The chain is built from TRBV20-1 and TRBJ1-2; D perhaps matches TRBD1 (6 bases). Germline CDR1 DFQATT, CDR2 SNEGSKA (reference sequence). The CDR3 runs 13 residues. The V gene lost 6 bases and the J gene lost 6 bases, with 17 bases spanning the gap.

The rearrangement links TRBV4-1 to TRBJ2-7, with 7 bases lining up with TRBD1. Germline V gives CDR1 MGHRA, CDR2 YSYEKL. With 2 bases clipped from V and 9 bases from J, the junction kept 16 bases outside the gene matches. The length of the CDR3 is 16 residues. CDR3 amino acids: CASSQQLLTGVPRQYF. In DNA form, the CDR3 reads TGCGCCAGCAGCCAACAACTCCTTACAGGGGTCCCTCGGCAGTACTTC.

The chain employs TRBV6-5 and TRBJ1-2; no definite D call. Germline CDR1 is MNHEY and CDR2 is SVGAGI. V lost 2 bases to trimming and J lost 4 bases, with 8 bases between them. The CDR3 consists of 13 residues. The CDR3 loop is CASSYGETYGYTF. The CDR3 bases are TGTGCCAGCAGTTACGGGGAGACCTATGGCTACACCTTC.

This rearrangement joins TRBV19 to TRBJ2-7; 12 positions agree with TRBD2. This CDR3 has 17 amino acids. CDR1 and CDR2 (germline): LNHDA, SQIVND (reference sequence). V gave up 6 bases and J gave up 1 base; unmatched junction bases: 10. The CDR3: CASRDGLAGSSSYEQYF. The CDR3 DNA is TGTGCCAGTAGGGACGGACTAGCGGGATCGTCATCCTACGAGCAGTACTTC.

The CDR3: CASSQGPSGTPEQFF. CDR3 bases: TGTGCCAGCTCCCAAGGGCCTAGCGGGACTCCCGAGCAGTTCTTC. The chain links TRBV25-1 to TRBJ2-1, with TRBD2 matching over 9 bases. Germline V gene data show CDR1 as MGHDK and CDR2 as SYGVNS. The V segment lost 8 bases and the J segment 10 bases; nucleotides outside the gene matches: 15. This CDR3 is 15 amino acids long.

The V call is TRBV20-1, the J call TRBJ1-2; D uncertain. The V gene's germline CDR1 is DFQATT and CDR2 SNEGSKA (reference sequence). Trimming cost V 1 base and J 6 bases, with 12 bases left between them. This CDR3 is 13 amino acids long. CDR3 in amino acids: CSARVEINDGYTF. CDR3 nucleotides: TGCAGTGCTAGAGTAGAGATCAACGATGGCTACACCTTC.

The rearrangement joins TRBV9 to TRBJ2-1, with 8 bases matching TRBD2. Germline CDR1 and CDR2: SGDLS and YYNGEE. This CDR3 comprises 13 residues. Trimming cost V 3 bases and J 9 bases; bases outside gene matches: 5. In DNA, the CDR3 is TGTGCCAGCAGCGGGGGACTAGTCGGTGAGCAGTTCTTC. It yields the protein CASSGGLVGEQFF.